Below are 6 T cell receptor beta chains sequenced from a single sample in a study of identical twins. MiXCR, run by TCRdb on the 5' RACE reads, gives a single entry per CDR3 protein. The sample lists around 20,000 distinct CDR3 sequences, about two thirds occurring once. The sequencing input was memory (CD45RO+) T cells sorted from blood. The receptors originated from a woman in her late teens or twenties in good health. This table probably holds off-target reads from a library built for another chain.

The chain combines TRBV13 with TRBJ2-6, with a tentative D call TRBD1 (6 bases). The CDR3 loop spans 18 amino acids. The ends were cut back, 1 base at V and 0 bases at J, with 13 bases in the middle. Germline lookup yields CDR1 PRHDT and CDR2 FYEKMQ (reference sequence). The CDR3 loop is CASSLEHRASSGANVLTF. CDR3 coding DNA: TGTGCCAGCAGCTTAGAGCACAGGGCCAGCTCTGGGGCCAACGTCCTGACTTTC.

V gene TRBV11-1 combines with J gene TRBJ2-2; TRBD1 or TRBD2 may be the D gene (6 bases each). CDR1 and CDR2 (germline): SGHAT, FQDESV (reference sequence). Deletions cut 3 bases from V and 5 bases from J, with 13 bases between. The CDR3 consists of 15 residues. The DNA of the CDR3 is TGTGCCAGCAGCTTCCCGGGGGCGCTTACCGGGGAGCTGTTTTTT. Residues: CASSFPGALTGELFF.

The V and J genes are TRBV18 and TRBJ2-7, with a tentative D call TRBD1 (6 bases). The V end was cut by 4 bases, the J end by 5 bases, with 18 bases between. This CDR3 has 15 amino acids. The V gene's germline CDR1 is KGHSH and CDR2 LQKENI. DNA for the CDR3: TGTGCCAGCTCACGGATACAGGGCGTTCCGGACGAGCAGTACTTC. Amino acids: CASSRIQGVPDEQYF.

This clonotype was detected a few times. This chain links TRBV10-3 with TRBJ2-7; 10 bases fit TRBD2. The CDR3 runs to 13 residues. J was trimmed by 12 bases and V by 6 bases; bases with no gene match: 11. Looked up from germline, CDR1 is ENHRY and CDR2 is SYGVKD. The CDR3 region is CAISLRTSGEVYF. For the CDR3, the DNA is TGTGCCATCAGCCTCCGGACTAGCGGAGAGGTGTACTTC.

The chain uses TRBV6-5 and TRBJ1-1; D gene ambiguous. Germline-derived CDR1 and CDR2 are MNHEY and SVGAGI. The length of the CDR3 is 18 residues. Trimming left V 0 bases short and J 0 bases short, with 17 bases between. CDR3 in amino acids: CASSYSNPFRPMNTEAFF. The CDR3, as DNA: TGTGCCAGCAGTTACTCTAACCCCTTCCGCCCAATGAACACTGAAGCTTTCTTT.

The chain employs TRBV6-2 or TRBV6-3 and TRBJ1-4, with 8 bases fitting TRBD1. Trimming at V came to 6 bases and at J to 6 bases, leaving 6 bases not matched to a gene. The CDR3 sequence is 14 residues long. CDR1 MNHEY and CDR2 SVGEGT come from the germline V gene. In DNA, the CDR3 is TGTGCCAGCAGAACCGGGACAGGCTATGAAAAACTGTTTTTT. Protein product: CASRTGTGYEKLFF.